Following are 13 T cell receptor beta chains from one sample sequenced in a study of chemoradiotherapy in HPV16-positive cancers. Profiled with immunoSEQ multiplex PCR; TCRdb holds only in-frame clones, not every one. The sample contains 4,000 or so clones, more than 75% of which appear only once. The material sequenced was tumor tissue, taken from a patient who underwent chemoradiotherapy. The receptors were gathered from a human donor with HPV-associated anogenital cancer.

This clone has a handful of counts. V usage is TRBV28 and J usage is TRBJ1-5; D is undetermined. The V gene's germline CDR1 is MDHEN and CDR2 SYDVKM. This CDR3 contains 15 residues. The V gene lost 3 bases and the J gene lost 1 base, with 10 bases spanning the gap. The chain's CDR3 is CASSFRIRSNQPQHF. The CDR3 DNA sequence: TGTGCCAGCAGTTTTAGGATTAGAAGCAATCAGCCCCAGCATTTT. The complete variable domain, with remaining parts taken from reference TRBV28 and TRBJ1-5, reads DVKVTQSSRYLVKRTGEKVFLECVQDMDHENMFWYRQDPGLGLRLIYFSYDVKMKEKGDIPEGYSVSREKKERFSLILESASTNQTSMYLCASSFRIRSNQPQHFGDGTRLSIL.

V and J are TRBV6-5 and TRBJ2-5, with 9 positions matching TRBD1. V shed 0 bases and J 5 bases; nucleotides not matched to a gene: 4. CDR1 is MNHEY, CDR2 SVGAGI, per germline. The CDR3 consists of 15 residues. This CDR3 is CASSYSAGQGETQYF. CDR3 DNA sequence: TGTGCCAGCAGTTACTCGGCCGGACAGGGGGAGACCCAGTACTTC.

The chain joins TRBV18 to TRBJ2-2; D call uncertain. With 2 bases removed from V and 7 bases from J, the gap between germline ends came to 8 bases. CDR1 KGHSH and CDR2 LQKENI come from the germline V gene. This CDR3 has 13 amino acids. The CDR3 here is CASSPIDGGELFF. For the CDR3, the DNA is TGTGCCAGCTCACCAATTGACGGCGGGGAGCTGTTTTTT.

This sequence joins TRBV5-1 and TRBJ2-1; D gene unclear. Germline-derived CDR1 and CDR2 are SGHRS and YFSETQ. V dropped 4 bases and J dropped 8 bases, with 13 bases sitting between them. The CDR3 is 13 amino acids. The CDR3 reads CASSAYGSYEQFF. The CDR3 DNA sequence: TGCGCCAGCAGCGCCTACGGTTCGTATGAGCAGTTCTTC.

The chain employs TRBV18 and TRBJ2-2; D gene ambiguous. Germline V gene data show CDR1 as KGHSH and CDR2 as LQKENI. The CDR3 runs to 16 residues. The ends were cut back, 3 bases at V and 3 bases at J, with 14 bases in the middle. The CDR3 region has the DNA TGTGCCAGCTCACCCGCACTCCCCAGGCACACCGGGGAGCTGTTTTTT. Protein: CASSPALPRHTGELFF.

The rearrangement links TRBV11-2 to TRBJ1-6; TRBD1 agrees at 7 bases. The CDR3 totals 13 residues. With V trimmed by 2 bases and J by 18 bases, 10 bases remained unmatched. Germline V gene sequence: CDR1 SGHAT, CDR2 FQNNGV. CDR3: CASSLNRDRGTHF. Written as DNA, the CDR3 is TGTGCCAGCAGCTTAAACCGGGACAGAGGTACCCACTTT. Supplemented by reference TRBV11-2 and TRBJ1-6, the full variable domain reads EAGVAQSPRYKIIEKRQSVAFWCNPISGHATLYWYQQILGQGPKLLIQFQNNGVVDDSQLPKDRFSAERLKGVDSTLKIQPAKLEDSAVYLCASSLNRDRGTHFGNGTRLTVT.

The CDR3 nucleotides read TGTGCCAGCAACCCCAATACCTTTCGGCTCGGGGGTTACACTGAAGCTTTCTTT. Amino acids: CASNPNTFRLGGYTEAFF. The chain employs TRBV11-3 and TRBJ1-1; D might be TRBD1 (5 bases). The CDR3 extends over 18 amino acids. Germline values: CDR1 SGHNT, CDR2 YENEEA. Deletions cut 7 bases from V and 3 bases from J, with 27 bases between.

Regarding this clone: The same CDR3 is also encoded by other DNA sequences in this sample. The chain has TRBV7-3 and TRBJ2-1, with D hard to call. The germline V gene encodes CDR1 SGHTA and CDR2 FQGTGA. V gave up 5 bases and J gave up 1 base, with 6 bases separating them. This CDR3 spans 13 amino acids. DNA of the CDR3: TGTGCCAGCAGCCCAGGATCCTACAATGAGCAGTTCTTC. It yields the protein CASSPGSYNEQFF.

V and J are TRBV7-9 and TRBJ1-2; D remains ambiguous. From germline, CDR1 is SEHNR and CDR2 FQNEAQ (reference sequence). Trimming took 0 bases from V and 4 from J, leaving 18 bases between them. This CDR3 has 17 amino acids. In nucleotides, the CDR3 is TGTGCCAGCAGCTTAGCGCCGATTATGGATAAGACCTATGGCTACACCTTC. Its protein product is CASSLAPIMDKTYGYTF.

The CDR3 region has the DNA TGCAGCGTTCCGACCACTAGCGGGAGAGGCGGTGAGCAGTTCTTC. Protein product: CSVPTTSGRGGEQFF. V usage is TRBV29-1 and J usage is TRBJ2-1, with 11 bases identical to TRBD2. The CDR3 covers 15 residues. Germline loops: CDR1 SQVTM, CDR2 ANQGSEA. The trim removed 5 bases at V and 9 bases at J, leaving 12 bases unmatched.

Remarks on this clone: The junction departs from germline at one end; a sequencing error may be responsible. This chain joins TRBV5-4 and TRBJ2-5, with D unclear. The CDR3 runs to 14 residues. Germline CDR1 and CDR2: SGHNT and YYREEE (reference sequence). CDR3 protein: CAGSLERAEETQYF. CDR3 sequence (DNA): TGTGCCGGCAGCTTGGAAAGGGCGGAGGAGACCCAGTACTTC. The whole variable domain, remainder taken from reference TRBV5-4 and TRBJ2-5, is ETGVTQSPTHLIKTRGQQVTLRCSSQSGHNTVSWYQQALGQGPQFIFQYYREEENGRGNFPPRFSGLQFPNYSSELNVNALELDDSALYLCAGSLERAEETQYFGPGTRLLVL.

The chain recombines TRBV27 with TRBJ2-7; 7 positions agree with TRBD2. The CDR3 contains 15 residues. V lost 5 bases, J lost 2 bases, and 9 bases stayed unmatched. Germline V gene data show CDR1 as MNHEY and CDR2 as SMNVEV (reference sequence). The DNA of the CDR3 is TGTGCCAGCAGTCCGGGGGGACGTTTCGCCTACGAGCAGTACTTC. Translating gives CASSPGGRFAYEQYF.

The genes are TRBV5-1 and TRBJ2-2; 9 bases agree with TRBD1. CDR1 is SGHRS and CDR2 is YFSETQ in the germline V gene. V lost 5 bases to trimming and J lost 7 bases; unmatched junction nucleotides: 9. The CDR3 is 15 amino acids. CDR3 bases: TGCGCCAGCAGTTCCGGGACAGGGCTTAACGGGGAGCTGTTTTTT. It translates to CASSSGTGLNGELFF.